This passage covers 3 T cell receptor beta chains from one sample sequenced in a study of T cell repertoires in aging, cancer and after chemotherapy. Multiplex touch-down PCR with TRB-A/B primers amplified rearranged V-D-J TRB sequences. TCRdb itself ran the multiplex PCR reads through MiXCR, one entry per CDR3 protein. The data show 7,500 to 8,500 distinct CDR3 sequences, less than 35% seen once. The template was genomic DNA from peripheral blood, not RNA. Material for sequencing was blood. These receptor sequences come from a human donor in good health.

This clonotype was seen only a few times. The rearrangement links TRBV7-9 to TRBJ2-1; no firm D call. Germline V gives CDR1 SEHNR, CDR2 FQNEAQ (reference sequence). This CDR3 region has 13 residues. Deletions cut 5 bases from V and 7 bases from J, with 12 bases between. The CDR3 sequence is CASSPGWLNEQFF. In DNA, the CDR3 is TGTGCCAGCAGCCCTGGCTGGTTGAATGAGCAGTTCTTC.

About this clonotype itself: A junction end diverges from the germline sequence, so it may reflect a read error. CDR3 sequence: CASSLDDRGSTF. CDR3 DNA: TGTGCCAGCAGTTTAGACGACAGGGGCTCAACCTTC. V gene TRBV12-3 or TRBV12-4 combines with J gene TRBJ2-7; 8 positions match TRBD1. The CDR3 totals 12 residues.

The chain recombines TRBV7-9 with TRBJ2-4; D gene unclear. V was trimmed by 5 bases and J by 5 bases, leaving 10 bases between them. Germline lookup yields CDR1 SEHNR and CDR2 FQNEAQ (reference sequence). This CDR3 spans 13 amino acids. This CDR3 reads CASSDGGENIQYF. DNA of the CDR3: TGTGCCAGCAGCGACGGCGGAGAAAACATTCAGTACTTC.